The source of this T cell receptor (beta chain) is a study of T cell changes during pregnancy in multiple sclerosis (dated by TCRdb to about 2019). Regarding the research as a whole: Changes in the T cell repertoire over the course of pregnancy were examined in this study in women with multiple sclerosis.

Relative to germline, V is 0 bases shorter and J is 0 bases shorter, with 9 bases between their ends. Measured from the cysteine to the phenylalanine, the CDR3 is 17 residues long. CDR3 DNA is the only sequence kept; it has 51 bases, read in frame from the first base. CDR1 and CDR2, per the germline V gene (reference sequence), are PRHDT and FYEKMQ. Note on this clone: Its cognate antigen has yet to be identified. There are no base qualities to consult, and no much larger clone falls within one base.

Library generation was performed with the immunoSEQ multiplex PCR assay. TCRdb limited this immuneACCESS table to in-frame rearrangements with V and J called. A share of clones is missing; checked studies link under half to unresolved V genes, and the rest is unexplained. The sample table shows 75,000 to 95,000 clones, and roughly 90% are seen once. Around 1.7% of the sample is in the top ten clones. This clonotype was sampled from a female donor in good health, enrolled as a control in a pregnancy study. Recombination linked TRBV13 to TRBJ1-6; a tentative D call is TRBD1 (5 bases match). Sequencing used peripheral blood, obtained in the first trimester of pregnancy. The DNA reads TGTGCCAGCAGCTTAGGGGAGGGGAGCTCCTATAATTCACCCCTCCACTTT. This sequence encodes CASSLGEGSSYNSPLHF.